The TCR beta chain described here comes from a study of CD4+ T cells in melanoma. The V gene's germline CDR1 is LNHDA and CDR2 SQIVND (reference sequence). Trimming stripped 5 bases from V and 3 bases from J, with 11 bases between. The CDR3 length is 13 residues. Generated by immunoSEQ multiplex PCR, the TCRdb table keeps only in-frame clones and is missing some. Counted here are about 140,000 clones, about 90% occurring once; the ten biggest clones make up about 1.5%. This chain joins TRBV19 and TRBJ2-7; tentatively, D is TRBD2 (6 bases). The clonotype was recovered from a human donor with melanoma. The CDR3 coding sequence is TGTGCCAGTAGTGGAGGGCTGAACTACGAGCAGTACTTC. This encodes CASSGGLNYEQYF.